This T cell receptor beta chain comes out of a study of blood T cell repertoires in COVID-19. Study overall: From the United States, Italy and Spain came samples of acute and convalescent COVID-19. PBMCs, B-cell-depleted T cells, or T cells provided the cDNA or gDNA that made up the material.

Original handling: Estimation of nucleated cell counts was performed using reference gene primer amplification. TCRdb's copy holds only in-frame clones and misses some; the assay was immunoSEQ multiplex PCR. V and J calls plus clone size are reproduced from that table; the DNA served to infer D and trimming. The data show about 35,000 clones, with about nine tenths seen just once and approximately 2.3% held by the top ten. Germline V gives CDR1 SGHTA, CDR2 FQGNSA. The CDR3 loop spans 13 amino acids. Trimming left V 5 bases short and J 6 bases short, with 8 bases between. The sample taken for sequencing was peripheral blood. The clonotype originates from a man aged 50 to 60 with active COVID-19. This chain joins TRBV7-2 and TRBJ1-6; the D is unclear. CDR3 DNA: TGTGCCAGCAGCCCGAACTTTAATTCACCCCTCCACTTT. This gives the protein CASSPNFNSPLHF.